This T cell receptor beta chain was retrieved from a study of T cell repertoires in cytomegalovirus infection (dated by TCRdb to between 2017 and 2020). At the level of the whole study: The HLA type of each donor mattered for the analysis, because public TCR beta signatures pointed to carriage of CMV infection along with the matching HLA type. Paper-wide results and their limitations: The ex vivo response was dominated by HLA-C-restricted CMV-specific TCR beta clonotypes, and the single most frequent clonotype in two of eight donors was supplied by these HLA-C-restricted clonotypes. In both this cohort and an independent approximately 350-donor cohort, the cumulative frequency of public TCR beta family members distinguished carriers of CMV infection plus the relevant HLA type.

The run used an Illumina HiSeq 1500. The public reads were run again by TCRdb, first through fastp at Q25 and then through MiXCR, and only productive beta chains were kept. Under each unique CDR3 protein, matching rows form one entry showing the most common genes and DNA. A total of 100,000 to 150,000 distinct CDR3 sequences appear in this sample, 20% to 30% of them only once. The ten biggest clones cover 30% to 35% of the sample. From the cysteine up to the phenylalanine, the CDR3 has a length of 17 residues. CDR3 DNA only is kept here, 51 bases in frame from base 1. V is pruned by 6 bases and J by 0 bases, leaving 6 bases of the junction without a gene match. From a lookup of the germline V gene (reference sequence), CDR1 and CDR2 are SGHNT and YYREEE. For this clonotype: The antigen it recognizes is unknown. Base qualities are missing; no much larger clone stands one base away.

This TCR was recovered from a human donor in good health (CMV status not recorded). Some clones in this sample may be carry-over from other donors' samples. The rearranged segments are TRBV5-4 and TRBJ2-6; TRBD1 lines up with 10 middle nucleotides. What was sequenced was PBMCs, sequenced either directly or after in vitro stimulation (not recorded which). The DNA sequence is as follows: TGTGCCAGCATACTGACAGGGGGCTCCTCTGGGGCCAACGTCCTGACTTTC. This codes for CASILTGGSSGANVLTF.